This T cell receptor (beta chain) stems from a study of cytomegalovirus exposure and HLA in healthy donors (dated 2017 in TCRdb). At the level of the whole study: An earlier analysis of about 560 of the donors reported 276 Gb of sequence data and 117 million unique TCR beta sequences obtained from 180 million or so T cells. Every discovery cohort repertoire had been produced on one sequencing platform. A later analysis re-analyzed previously published TCR beta repertoires from 666 donors and added high-resolution HLA genotyping to study TCR occurrence patterns. The study combined high-throughput TCR immunosequencing, statistical association of individual TCRs with disease status, and machine learning to predict cytomegalovirus infection status. The aim of the study was to test whether cataloging public T cell receptors could identify signatures of past pathogen exposure. An earlier analysis of a few hundred of the donors applied high-throughput TCR beta sequencing to assess whether each TCR beta V gene segment acted as functional or pseudogenic. Using immunosequencing, the study profiled T cell repertoires from 666 subjects and related those repertoires to cytomegalovirus serostatus. Genome-wide SNP genotypes for about three fifths of the 666 donors were used in a later genetic analysis, which treated that subset as a discovery cohort. Among the roughly 380 genotyped donors, 75% to 90% belonged to the genetic ancestry cluster associated with self-reported Caucasian donors. Across 398 genotyped donors of the cohort, an average of roughly 250,000 unique TCR beta nucleotide sequences per donor were sequenced, and 15% to 20% of those sequences were non-productive. The later analysis used no new phenotypic data to find candidate immune exposures, relying instead on TCR beta sequences and their occurrence across donors. Typing coverage differed by locus: A, B, C, DRB1 and DQB1 were typed in about 620-630 donors, DQA1 in approximately 520, DPA1 in some 570, and DPB1 in 472. A handful of DR-DQ haplotypes were handled as single units for association and clustering because linkage in the cohort was strong. Donor age, sex, ethnicity and CMV serostatus were compiled together with the repertoire data. Class I and class II HLA loci were covered by the typing at four-digit resolution. Around 320 gigabases of sequencing data and 70 million to 100 million unique TCR sequences were included in an early release covering about 620 HLA-typed donors. A separate validation cohort of over a hundred different subjects was used in addition to the 666-subject first cohort. What the authors observed across the whole study: A later analysis associated around 16,000 TCR beta sequences with specific HLA alleles at a false discovery rate of 0.05. CMV serostatus was the only immune exposure information available for the cohort. In a later genetic analysis, a missense DCLRE1C variant was associated with V-gene and J-gene trimming of TCR beta chains, and the association was replicated in an independent cohort. Roughly uniform sequencing depth across donors was assumed in presence/absence analyses, although this assumption may not hold. In the study, 164 TCR beta chains were listed as associated with cytomegalovirus. Because HLA typing was unavailable for some donors at each locus, only the typed subset was used in association tests. The authors suggested that the approach could potentially be extended to other disease states and immunological phenotypes. When HLA alleles, especially DR and DQ, strongly co-occurred, attributing TCR associations to individual alleles was difficult. In an earlier analysis of roughly 560 of the donors, most TCR beta V segments were observed in productive rearrangements about 90% or about 30% of the time, broadly matching IMGT annotations. Most TCR sequences were seen in very few donors, while some public TCRs were found in many individuals. A further reported finding was that TCR beta sequences accurately predicted the HLA-A and HLA-B alleles for most subjects in the first cohort. Because counts were too low, seventeen rarely observed V segments, including chromosome 9 orphons, were left out of the earlier analysis of 500 to 750 of the donors. In a later analysis, the rate of TCR association differed among HLA loci, with DRB1 alleles having the most associated TCRs and HLA-C alleles having the fewest. Correlated functional status among segregating V segments might be attributable to linkage disequilibrium, but an unknown experimental factor could not be ruled out. Only TCR beta chains were sequenced in this cohort, and the absence of alpha or paired-chain data limited detectable features. Compared with the roughly 670-donor mean, donors in an Asian-associated ancestry cluster had fewer N-insertions in productive TCRs, according to a later genetic analysis. A later analysis found that HLA-associated TCR beta chains were more clonally expanded and had lower generation probabilities than equally common non-associated chains. According to a later analysis, most CMV-associated TCR beta chains appeared to be HLA-restricted, and the HLA associations seemed to be driven largely by CMV exposure. In vitro tests confirmed that a few of the cytomegalovirus-associated TCR beta chains recognize cytomegalovirus antigens. The classifier was reported to diagnose cytomegalovirus status with high specificity and sensitivity in both the original cohort and the validation cohort. According to a later analysis, parvovirus B19, influenza, CMV and Epstein-Barr virus appeared linked to several top co-occurrence clusters. A cluster of highly shared sequence variants was judged likely to represent a technical artifact of the sequencing pipeline.

A note on this clone: It lacks a known antigen. No much larger clone is present one base from it, and per-base qualities are unavailable.

The cohort was made up of approximately 700 healthy bone marrow donors. At the time of sampling, all cohort members were nominally healthy, though unrecorded immune exposures were likely present. The donor tested CMV seronegative and was one of the 352 seronegative cohort members. Each donor provided a peripheral blood sample, and peripheral blood mononuclear cells were used for TCR beta sequencing. The Qiagen DNeasy Blood Extraction Kit was used to extract genomic DNA from the blood cell samples. The receptor library was made with the immunoSEQ multiplex PCR assay. A mixture of 60 forward primers for TCR Vbeta segments and 13 reverse primers for TCR Jbeta segments was used in the multiplex PCR. A multiplex PCR assay on genomic DNA amplified the CDR3 region of rearranged TCR beta genes. The Illumina HiSeq System was used to sequence the amplified TCR beta libraries as 87-base-pair reads. Under the source paper's analysis protocol: A later analysis counted about 80 million unique TCR beta chains across the 550 to 750 repertoires, and 10 million to 12 million of these chains were shared by at least two donors. Raw reads were error-corrected and collapsed into unique sequences with a nearest-neighbor algorithm that merged closely related sequences to remove PCR and sequencing errors. CDR3 sequences were aligned to IMGT reference sequences to assign V, D and J gene segments. For a sequence to be retained, at least a six-nucleotide match to both a V gene segment and a J gene segment was required. A rearrangement counted as productive if the CDR3 had no stop codons and remained in frame with V and J, and every other rearrangement counted as non-productive. CDR3 was defined by IMGT convention, running from the second conserved V-encoded cysteine to the conserved J-encoded phenylalanine. In an earlier analysis of 550 to 650 of the donors, sequences lacking an unambiguous match to a single V gene segment were excluded. An earlier analysis of some 610 of the donors called V segments functional above 56.7% productive rearrangements and segregating when the between-donor standard deviation exceeded 5%. A statistical classification framework was built for diagnosing cytomegalovirus status from the catalog of TCR beta chain sequences. V and J gene assignment, in a later analysis, came from comparing TCR nucleotide sequences with IMGT/GENE-DB human TR gene sequences. In a later analysis, CDR3 sequences and most-parsimonious VDJ recombination scenarios were assigned using the TCRdist pipeline. In a later analysis, every TCR beta chain was defined by the combination of its CDR3 amino acid sequence and its V-gene family, and reads without a unique V-gene family were dropped. To address suspected cross-contamination and a sequencing artifact, a later analysis removed 550 to 750 highly shared, low-generation-probability nucleotide sequences. In a later analysis, a clonal expansion index was calculated for each public chain from normalized within-repertoire ranks of inferred template counts. A later analysis computed generation probabilities with a VDJ recombination model fitted to out-of-frame rearrangements, and checked the results against IGoR. In a later analysis, hypergeometric tests were used to score TCR-TCR, TCR-HLA and TCR-CMV co-occurrence, with a repertoire-size bias correction applied to TCR pairs. To estimate false discovery rates, a later analysis permuted the HLA or CMV assignments 20 times. In a later analysis, co-occurring TCRs were grouped using DBSCAN, with TCRdist sequence similarity added in when clustering inside HLA-allele-positive subsets. Co-occurrence clustering excluded repertoires with fewer than 30,000 or more than 120,000 public chains, plus five with anomalous nucleotide sharing. TCRdb carries this immuneACCESS record with in-frame sequences only. Its versions omit some clonotypes, under half of them owing to an unresolved V gene in the studies checked, with the rest unexplained. D and trimming come from the DNA, and the V and J calls and clone size come from that table. The sample yields some 120,000 clones; 70% to 80% were counted once. The top ten constitute around 1.2% of the sample.

The origin of this receptor is a man aged 45-65 years in good health and CMV-seronegative. Source material: PBMCs.

The DNA sequence is as follows: TGTGCCAGCAGATGGTCCCCCGGGACTAGCGGGAAGACGAGGACCGGGGAGCTGTTTTTT. It translates to CASRWSPGTSGKTRTGELFF. The V and J genes are TRBV27 and TRBJ2-2; TRBD2 matches 13 bases in the middle. V is trimmed back by 6 bases and J by 5 bases, and the junction contains 18 bases that no gene match accounts for. The CDR3, from cysteine to phenylalanine, totals 20 residues. Of all the DNA, just the CDR3 is kept, 60 bases in frame from base 1. The germline V gene encodes CDR1 MNHEY and CDR2 SMNVEV (reference sequence).